The clone carrying this T cell receptor beta chain turned up a few times. Its antigen is unknown. TCRdb redid the calling of the 5' RACE reads with MiXCR, one entry per CDR3 protein. The sample records about 300,000 distinct CDR3 sequences, approximately 7% being singletons. This entry is derived from a study of T cells after yellow fever vaccination. Study results and limitations: Subsequent booster samples again held most clones from primary vaccination (less than 98% CD4, approximately 85% CD8). Abundant clonotypes from the bulk population could contaminate FACS-sorted repertoires. Weaker, the secondary response had a peak occurring faster, on day 5 versus 15.

Looked up from germline, CDR1 is SGHTA and CDR2 is FQGNSA. Trimming stripped 2 bases from V and 2 bases from J, with 16 bases between. The CDR3 has 17 amino acids. The chain has TRBV7-2 and TRBJ1-3, with no clear D. This receptor was taken from a man aged 18-30 years who received the YFV17D yellow fever vaccine. This sample comprised PBMCs, obtained roughly 47 days after the first yellow fever vaccination. For the CDR3, the DNA is TGTGCCAGCAGCTTATTAACTCGGGGTAATGCTGGAAACACCATATATTTT. Translating it yields CASSLLTRGNAGNTIYF.